These 7 T cell receptor beta chains originate from one sample sequenced in a study of blood T cell repertoires in COVID-19. TCRdb's table, derived via immunoSEQ multiplex PCR, lists solely in-frame clones and lacks some. The sample has about 12,000 clones; 71% are singletons. The sequenced sample consisted of peripheral blood. The receptors were gathered from a man in his fifties or sixties with COVID-19, enrolled during active disease.

The chain is built from TRBV7-2 and TRBJ2-3, with a tentative D call TRBD1 (5 bases). Trimming pared 5 bases from V and 6 bases from J, leaving 15 bases between. Germline V gene data show CDR1 as SGHTA and CDR2 as FQGNSA. The CDR3 totals 14 residues. CDR3 loop: CASSPEYRWDTQYF. CDR3 bases: TGTGCCAGCAGCCCTGAATACAGGTGGGATACGCAGTATTTT.

The chain couples TRBV12-3 or TRBV12-4 to TRBJ2-1; no clear D. This CDR3 comprises 13 residues. V was trimmed by 2 bases and J by 4 bases, leaving 6 bases between them. DNA for the CDR3: TGTGCCAGCAGTTTACCCCAGTACAATGAGCAGTTCTTC. It translates to CASSLPQYNEQFF.

The V gene is TRBV11-2, the J gene TRBJ2-2; a possible D gene is TRBD2 (6 bases). V lost 7 bases, J lost 1 base, and 13 bases lay in between. This CDR3 comprises 15 residues. The germline V gene encodes CDR1 SGHAT and CDR2 FQNNGV. The CDR3 coding sequence is TGTGCCAGCACCTCGGGCGGGGTGAACACCGGGGAGCTGTTTTTT. The encoded protein is CASTSGGVNTGELFF.

The chain couples TRBV5-1 to TRBJ1-4, with 8 positions matching TRBD1. Looked up from germline, CDR1 is SGHRS and CDR2 is YFSETQ. This CDR3 region has 16 residues. Trimming at V came to 4 bases and at J to 7 bases, leaving 12 bases not matched to a gene. CDR3 sequence: CASSIEPTGVGEKLFF. The DNA for the CDR3 is TGCGCCAGCAGCATCGAGCCGACAGGGGTGGGTGAAAAACTGTTTTTT. The full variable domain, with the rest looked up from reference TRBV5-1 and TRBJ1-4, is KAGVTQTPRYLIKTRGQQVTLSCSPISGHRSVSWYQQTPGQGLQFLFEYFSETQRNKGNFPGRFSGRQFSNSRSEMNVSTLELGDSALYLCASSIEPTGVGEKLFFGSGTQLSVL.

The rearrangement uses TRBV5-5 and TRBJ1-1; TRBD1 is a possible D gene (5 bases). The V gene lost 2 bases and the J gene lost 2 bases, with 13 bases spanning the gap. Germline V gene lookup returns CDR1 SGHKS and CDR2 YYEKEE (reference sequence). The CDR3 extends over 15 amino acids. CDR3 region: CASSFTTALNTEAFF. The CDR3 bases are TGTGCCAGCAGCTTCACGACAGCTCTTAACACTGAAGCTTTCTTT.

This chain joins TRBV7-9 and TRBJ1-1, with 9 nucleotides matching TRBD1. CDR3 length equals 16 residues. The germline V gene has CDR1 SEHNR and CDR2 FQNEAQ (reference sequence). V was clipped by 1 base and J by 2 bases; unmatched bases: 5. This chain's CDR3 is CASSLEPGQGNTEAFF. The DNA of the CDR3 is TGTGCCAGCAGCTTAGAACCGGGACAGGGTAACACTGAAGCTTTCTTT.

The CDR3 here is CASKLGMVPEGYYGYTF. CDR3 bases: TGCGCCAGCAAGCTTGGGATGGTTCCGGAGGGGTACTATGGCTACACCTTC. J is TRBJ1-2 and V is TRBV5-1; possibly TRBD1 for D (5 bases). Trimming stripped 6 bases from V and 3 bases from J, with 24 bases between. CDR1 is SGHRS, CDR2 YFSETQ, per germline. This CDR3 is built from 17 residues.